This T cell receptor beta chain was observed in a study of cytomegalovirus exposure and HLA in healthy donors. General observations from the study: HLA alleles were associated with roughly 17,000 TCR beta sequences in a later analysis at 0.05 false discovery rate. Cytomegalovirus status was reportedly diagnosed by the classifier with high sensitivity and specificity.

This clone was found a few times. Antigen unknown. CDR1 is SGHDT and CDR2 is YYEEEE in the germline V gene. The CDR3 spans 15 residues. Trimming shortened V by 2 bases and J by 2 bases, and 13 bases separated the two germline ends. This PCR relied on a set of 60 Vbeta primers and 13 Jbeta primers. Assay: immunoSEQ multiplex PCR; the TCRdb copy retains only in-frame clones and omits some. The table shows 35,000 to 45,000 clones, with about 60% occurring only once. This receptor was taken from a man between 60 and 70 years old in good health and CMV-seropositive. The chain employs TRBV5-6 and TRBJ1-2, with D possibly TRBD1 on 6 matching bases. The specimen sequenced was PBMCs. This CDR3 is CASSFANRANYGYTF. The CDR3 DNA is TGTGCCAGCAGCTTCGCTAACAGGGCGAACTATGGCTACACCTTC.